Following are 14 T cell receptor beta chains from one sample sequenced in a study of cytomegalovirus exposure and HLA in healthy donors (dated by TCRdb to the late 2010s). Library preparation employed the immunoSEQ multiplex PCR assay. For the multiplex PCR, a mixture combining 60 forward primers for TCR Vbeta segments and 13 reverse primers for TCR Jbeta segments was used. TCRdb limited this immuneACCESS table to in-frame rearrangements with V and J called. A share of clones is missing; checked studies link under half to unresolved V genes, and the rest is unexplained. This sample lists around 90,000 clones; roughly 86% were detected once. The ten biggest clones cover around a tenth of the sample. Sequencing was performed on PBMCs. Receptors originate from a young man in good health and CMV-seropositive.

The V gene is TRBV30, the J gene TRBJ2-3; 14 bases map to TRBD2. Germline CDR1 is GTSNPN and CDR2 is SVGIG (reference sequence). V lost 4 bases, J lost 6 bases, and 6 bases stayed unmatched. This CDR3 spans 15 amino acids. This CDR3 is CAWMGLAGAGDTQYF. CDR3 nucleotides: TGTGCCTGGATGGGACTAGCGGGAGCGGGGGATACGCAGTATTTT.

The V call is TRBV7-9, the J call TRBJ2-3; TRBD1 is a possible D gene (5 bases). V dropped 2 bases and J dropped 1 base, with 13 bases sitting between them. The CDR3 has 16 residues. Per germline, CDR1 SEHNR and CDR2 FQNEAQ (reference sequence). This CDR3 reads CASSLRGGVGTDTQYF. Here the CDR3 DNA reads TGTGCCAGCAGCTTAAGGGGCGGAGTTGGCACAGATACGCAGTATTTT.

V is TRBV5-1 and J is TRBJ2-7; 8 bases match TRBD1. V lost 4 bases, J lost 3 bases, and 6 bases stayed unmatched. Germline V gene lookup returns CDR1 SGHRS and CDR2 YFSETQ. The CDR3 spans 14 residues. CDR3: CASSQDREIYEQYF. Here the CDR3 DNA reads TGCGCCAGCAGCCAGGACAGGGAAATCTACGAGCAGTACTTC.

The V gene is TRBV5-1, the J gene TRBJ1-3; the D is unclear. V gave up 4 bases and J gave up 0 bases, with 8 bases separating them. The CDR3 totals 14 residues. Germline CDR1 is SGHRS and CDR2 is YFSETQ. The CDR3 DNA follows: TGCGCCAGCAGCGCAGGCGTCTCTGGAAACACCATATATTTT. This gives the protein CASSAGVSGNTIYF.

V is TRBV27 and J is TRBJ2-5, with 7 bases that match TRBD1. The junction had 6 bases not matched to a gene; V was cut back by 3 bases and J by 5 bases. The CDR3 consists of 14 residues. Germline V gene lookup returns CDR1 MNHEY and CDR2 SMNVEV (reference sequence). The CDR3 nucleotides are TGTGCCAGCAGTTTGACAGGGTTCGGGGAGACCCAGTACTTC. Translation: CASSLTGFGETQYF.

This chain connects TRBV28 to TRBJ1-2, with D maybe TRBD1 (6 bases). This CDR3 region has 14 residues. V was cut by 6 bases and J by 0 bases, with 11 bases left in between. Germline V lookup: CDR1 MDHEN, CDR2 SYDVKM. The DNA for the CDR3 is TGTGCCAGCAGGCCGGACAGAGCTAACTATGGCTACACCTTC. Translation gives CASRPDRANYGYTF.

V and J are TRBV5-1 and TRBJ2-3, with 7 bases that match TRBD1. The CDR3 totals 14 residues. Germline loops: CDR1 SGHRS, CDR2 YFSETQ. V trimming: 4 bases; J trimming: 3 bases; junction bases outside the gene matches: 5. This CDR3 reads CASSPGQVTDTQYF. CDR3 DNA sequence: TGCGCCAGCAGCCCCGGACAGGTGACAGATACGCAGTATTTT.

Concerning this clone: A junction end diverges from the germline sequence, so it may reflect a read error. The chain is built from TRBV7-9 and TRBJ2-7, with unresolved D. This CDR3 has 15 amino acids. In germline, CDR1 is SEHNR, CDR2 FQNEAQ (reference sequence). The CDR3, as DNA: TGTGCCAGCAGCTTAGACCCCCACCCCTCCTACGGGCAGTACTTC. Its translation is CASSLDPHPSYGQYF.

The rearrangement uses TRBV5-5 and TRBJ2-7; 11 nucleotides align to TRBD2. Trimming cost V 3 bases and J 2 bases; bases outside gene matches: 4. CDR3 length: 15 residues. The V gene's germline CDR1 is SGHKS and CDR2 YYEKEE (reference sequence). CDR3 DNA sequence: TGTGCCAGCAGCTGGGGACTAGCGGATACCTACGAGCAGTACTTC. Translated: CASSWGLADTYEQYF.

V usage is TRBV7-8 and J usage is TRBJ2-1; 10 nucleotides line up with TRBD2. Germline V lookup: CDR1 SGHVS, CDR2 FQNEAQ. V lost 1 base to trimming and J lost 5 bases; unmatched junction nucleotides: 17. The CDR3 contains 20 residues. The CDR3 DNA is TGTGCCAGCAGCTTAGTCGCAAGCTTCGCGGGACTAGCGTTCCACAATGAGCAGTTCTTC. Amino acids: CASSLVASFAGLAFHNEQFF.

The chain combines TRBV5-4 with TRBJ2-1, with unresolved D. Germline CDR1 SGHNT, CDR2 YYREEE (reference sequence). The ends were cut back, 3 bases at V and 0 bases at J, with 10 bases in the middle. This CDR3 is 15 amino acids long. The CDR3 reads CASSYNTRSYNEQFF. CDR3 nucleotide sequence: TGTGCCAGCAGCTATAATACGCGCTCCTACAATGAGCAGTTCTTC. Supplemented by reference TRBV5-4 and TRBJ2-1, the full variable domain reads ETGVTQSPTHLIKTRGQQVTLRCSSQSGHNTVSWYQQALGQGPQFIFQYYREEENGRGNFPPRFSGLQFPNYSSELNVNALELDDSALYLCASSYNTRSYNEQFFGPGTRLTVL.

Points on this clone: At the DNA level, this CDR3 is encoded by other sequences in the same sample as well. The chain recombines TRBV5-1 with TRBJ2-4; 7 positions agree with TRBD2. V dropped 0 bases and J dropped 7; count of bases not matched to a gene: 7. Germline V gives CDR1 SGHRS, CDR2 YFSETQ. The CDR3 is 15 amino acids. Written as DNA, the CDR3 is TGCGCCAGCAGCTTGGTTGGGAGGGCCGGGAACATTCAGTACTTC. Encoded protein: CASSLVGRAGNIQYF.

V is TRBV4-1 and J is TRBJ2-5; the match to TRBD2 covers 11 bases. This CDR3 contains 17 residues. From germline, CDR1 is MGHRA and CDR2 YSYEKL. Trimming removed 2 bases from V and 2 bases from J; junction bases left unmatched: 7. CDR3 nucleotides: TGCGCCAGCAGCCAACCTGTAGCGGGAGGGAGGCAAGAGACCCAGTACTTC. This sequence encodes CASSQPVAGGRQETQYF.

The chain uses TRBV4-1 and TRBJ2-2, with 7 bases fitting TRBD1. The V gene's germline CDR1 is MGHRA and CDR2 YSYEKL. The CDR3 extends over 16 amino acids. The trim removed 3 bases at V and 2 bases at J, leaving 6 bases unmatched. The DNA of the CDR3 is TGCGCCAGCAGCCATCCAGGGGGAGTAAACACCGGGGAGCTGTTTTTT. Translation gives CASSHPGGVNTGELFF.